The source of this T cell receptor beta chain is a study of shared clonotypes between healthy human individuals. General study results and limits: Memory subsets generally showed lower estimated richness than naive subsets.

Naive CD8 cells lacked CD45RO and underwent positive selection for CCR7, leaving out terminally differentiated effector memory CD45RA+ cells. All of the donors resided in Nashville, Tennessee, and each was a Caucasian adult. TCRdb keeps only in-frame clones here, not all; method: immunoSEQ multiplex PCR. The data show roughly 2.1 million clones, more than 85% seen once. This CDR3 has 13 residues. Germline V gene sequence: CDR1 MNHEY, CDR2 SVGAGI. V was clipped by 4 bases and J by 4 bases, with 11 bases between them. Remarks on this clone: The antigen remains unidentified.

The TCR comes from a young man in good health. Some clones in this sample may be carry-over from other donors' samples. The sequenced material came from naive CD8+ T cells from PBMCs. The J gene is TRBJ2-7, the V gene TRBV6-5; D gene unclear. This CDR3 is CASSSLDHYEQYF. The CDR3, as DNA: TGTGCCAGCAGTTCCCTGGACCATTACGAGCAGTACTTC.